What follows is one T cell receptor (beta chain) and its context. These data come from a study of T cell changes during pregnancy in multiple sclerosis. Generated by immunoSEQ multiplex PCR, the TCRdb table keeps only in-frame clones and is missing some. The sample contains over 90,000 clones, less than 95% of which appear only once. There are 15 residues in the CDR3. V dropped 2 bases and J dropped 1; count of bases not matched to a gene: 3. The germline CDR1 and CDR2 sequences are LNHDA and SQIVND (reference sequence). The TCR originated in a female donor with multiple sclerosis, enrolled in a pregnancy study. Sequenced here: peripheral blood, sampled before pregnancy. The rearrangement joins TRBV19 to TRBJ2-3, with 7 bases fitting TRBD1. CDR3 DNA: TGTGCCAGTAGTATACAAGGGGGCGGCACAGATACGCAGTATTTT. It translates to CASSIQGGGTDTQYF.